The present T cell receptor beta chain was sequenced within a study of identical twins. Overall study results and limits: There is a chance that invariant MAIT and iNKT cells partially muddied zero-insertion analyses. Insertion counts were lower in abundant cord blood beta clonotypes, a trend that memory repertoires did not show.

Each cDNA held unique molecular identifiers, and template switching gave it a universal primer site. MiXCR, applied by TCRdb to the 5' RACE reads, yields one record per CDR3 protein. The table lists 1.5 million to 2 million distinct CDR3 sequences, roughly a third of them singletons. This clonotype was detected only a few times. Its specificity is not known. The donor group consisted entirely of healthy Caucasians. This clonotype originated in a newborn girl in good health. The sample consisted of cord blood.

The CDR3 reads CASSRTGVTYGYTF. CDR3 nucleotides: TGTGCCAGCAGTAGGACAGGGGTGACCTATGGCTACACCTTC. The V call is TRBV2, the J call TRBJ1-2; 9 bases agree with TRBD1. The trim removed 5 bases at V and 4 bases at J, leaving 5 bases unmatched. The CDR3 is 14 residues long. CDR1 is SNHLY and CDR2 is FYNNEI in the germline V gene.